This TCR beta chain is from a study of cytomegalovirus exposure and HLA in healthy donors. This clone has more than one count but fewer than ten. The V end was cut by 2 bases, the J end by 5 bases, with 11 bases between. The germline V gene encodes CDR1 SGHNT and CDR2 YYREEE (reference sequence). The CDR3 contains 13 residues. Generated by immunoSEQ multiplex PCR, the TCRdb table keeps only in-frame clones and is missing some. This table has some 110,000 clones, about 87% appearing once. The receptor's source is a woman between 18 and 29 years old in good health and CMV-seropositive. The V gene is TRBV5-4, the J gene TRBJ2-7; D ambiguous. The sequenced material came from PBMCs. CDR3 nucleotide sequence: TGTGCCAGCAGCTTAGGTACAGTCCACGAGCAGTACTTC. This encodes CASSLGTVHEQYF.